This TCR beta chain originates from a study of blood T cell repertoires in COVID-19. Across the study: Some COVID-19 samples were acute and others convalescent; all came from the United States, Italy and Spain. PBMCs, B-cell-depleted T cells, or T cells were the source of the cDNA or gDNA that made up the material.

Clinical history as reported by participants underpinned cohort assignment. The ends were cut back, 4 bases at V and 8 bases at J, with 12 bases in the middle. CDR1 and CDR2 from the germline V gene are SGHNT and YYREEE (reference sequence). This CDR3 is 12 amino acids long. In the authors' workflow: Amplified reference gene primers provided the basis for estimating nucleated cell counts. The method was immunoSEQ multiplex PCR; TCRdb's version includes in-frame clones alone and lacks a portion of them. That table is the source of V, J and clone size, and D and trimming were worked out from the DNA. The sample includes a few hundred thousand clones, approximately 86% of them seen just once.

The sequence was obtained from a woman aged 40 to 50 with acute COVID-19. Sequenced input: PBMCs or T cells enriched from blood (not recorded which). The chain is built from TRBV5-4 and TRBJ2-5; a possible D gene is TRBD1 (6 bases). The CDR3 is CASSRVGTTQYF. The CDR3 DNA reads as TGTGCCAGCAGCCGCGTCGGGACAACCCAGTACTTC. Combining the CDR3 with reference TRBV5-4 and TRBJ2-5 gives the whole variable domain ETGVTQSPTHLIKTRGQQVTLRCSSQSGHNTVSWYQQALGQGPQFIFQYYREEENGRGNFPPRFSGLQFPNYSSELNVNALELDDSALYLCASSRVGTTQYFGPGTRLLVL.